This T cell receptor beta chain originates from a study of radiotherapy plus CTLA-4 blockade in lung cancer. Sequencing used immunoSEQ multiplex PCR; TCRdb keeps in-frame clones, though not all of them. The sample shows 100,000 or so clones, roughly 80% of them seen only once. Trimming shortened V by 4 bases and J by 7 bases, and 18 bases separated the two germline ends. The CDR3 is made up of 14 amino acids. CDR1 SGHNT and CDR2 YYREEE come from the germline V gene (reference sequence). This clone occurred once. The source of this sequence is a human donor with non-small cell lung cancer that progressed on radiotherapy plus ipilimumab. The sample here was peripheral blood, taken from a patient treated with radiotherapy plus ipilimumab. The genes are TRBV5-4 and TRBJ2-7; D ambiguous. CDR3 sequence reads: CASSPGGDGGEQYF. In nucleotides, the CDR3 is TGTGCCAGCAGCCCGGGTGGGGATGGTGGGGAGCAGTACTTC.